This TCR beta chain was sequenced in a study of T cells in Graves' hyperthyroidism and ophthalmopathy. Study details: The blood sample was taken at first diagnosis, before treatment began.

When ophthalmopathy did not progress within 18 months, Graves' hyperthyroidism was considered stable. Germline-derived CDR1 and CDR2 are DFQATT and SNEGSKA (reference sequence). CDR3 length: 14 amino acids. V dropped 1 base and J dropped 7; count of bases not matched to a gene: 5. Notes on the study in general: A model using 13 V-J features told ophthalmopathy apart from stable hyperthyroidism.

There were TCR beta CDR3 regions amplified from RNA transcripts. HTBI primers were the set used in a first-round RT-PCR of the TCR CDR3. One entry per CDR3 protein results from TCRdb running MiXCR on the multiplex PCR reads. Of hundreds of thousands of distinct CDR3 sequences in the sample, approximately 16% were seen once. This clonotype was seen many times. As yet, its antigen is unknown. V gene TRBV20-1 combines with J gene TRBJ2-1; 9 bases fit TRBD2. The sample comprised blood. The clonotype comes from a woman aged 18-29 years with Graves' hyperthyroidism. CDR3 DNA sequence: TGCAGTGCTAGAGCCGGGACTAGCTTTAATGAGCAGTTCTTC. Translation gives CSARAGTSFNEQFF.